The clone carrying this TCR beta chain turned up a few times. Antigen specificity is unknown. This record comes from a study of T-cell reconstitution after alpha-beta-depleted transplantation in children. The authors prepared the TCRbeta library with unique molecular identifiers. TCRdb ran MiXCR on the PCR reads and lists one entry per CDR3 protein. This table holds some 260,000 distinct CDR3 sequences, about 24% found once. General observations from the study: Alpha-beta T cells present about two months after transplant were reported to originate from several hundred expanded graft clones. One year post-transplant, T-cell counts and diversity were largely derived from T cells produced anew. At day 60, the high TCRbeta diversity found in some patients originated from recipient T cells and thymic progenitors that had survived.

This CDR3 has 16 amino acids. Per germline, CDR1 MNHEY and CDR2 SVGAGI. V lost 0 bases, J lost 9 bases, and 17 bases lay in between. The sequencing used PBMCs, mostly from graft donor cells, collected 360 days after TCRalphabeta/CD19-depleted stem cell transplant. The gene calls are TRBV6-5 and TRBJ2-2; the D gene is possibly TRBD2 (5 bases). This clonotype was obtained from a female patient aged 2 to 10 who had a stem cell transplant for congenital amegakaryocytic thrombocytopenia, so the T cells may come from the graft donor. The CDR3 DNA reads TGTGCCAGCAGTTACTCGTTACACTCCCCGGGGAGGGAGCTGTTTTTT. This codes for CASSYSLHSPGRELFF.